These 6 T cell receptor beta chains came from one sample sequenced in a study of T cell responses to AZD1222 COVID-19 vaccine. Measured with immunoSEQ multiplex PCR; TCRdb has only the in-frame clones, and not every one. The sample records 140,000 or so clones, about 90% being singletons. The material sequenced was peripheral blood, taken on day 0 of AZD1222 vaccination. Receptor source: an adult in good health.

The chain combines TRBV6-2 or TRBV6-3 with TRBJ1-2; perhaps TRBD1 as D (6 bases). Germline V lookup: CDR1 MNHEY, CDR2 SVGEGT. This CDR3 is built from 14 residues. V was pared by 2 bases and J by 8 bases, with 15 bases between. Here the CDR3 reads CASSYPGTPAGYTF. CDR3 nucleotides: TGTGCCAGCAGTTACCCCGGGACACCAGCGGGCTACACCTTC.

This rearrangement joins TRBV6-6 to TRBJ1-1, with D unresolved. Trimming cost V 0 bases and J 2 bases, with 1 base left between them. This CDR3 spans 12 amino acids. Per the germline V gene, CDR1 is MNHNY and CDR2 is SVGAGI (reference sequence). The CDR3 reads CASSYSNTEAFF. Written as DNA, the CDR3 is TGTGCCAGCAGTTACTCTAACACTGAAGCTTTCTTT.

The V call is TRBV27, the J call TRBJ1-4; 9 bases are shared with TRBD1. V shed 5 bases and J 8 bases; nucleotides not matched to a gene: 12. From germline, CDR1 is MNHEY and CDR2 SMNVEV (reference sequence). The CDR3 has 16 residues. CDR3 loop: CASSQSYRGLGEKLFF. CDR3 nucleotides: TGTGCCAGCAGTCAATCATACAGGGGGCTGGGGGAAAAACTGTTTTTT.

The J gene is TRBJ2-1, the V gene TRBV5-1, with 12 bases aligning to TRBD2. The CDR3 length is 16 residues. The germline CDR1 and CDR2 sequences are SGHRS and YFSETQ. V shed 0 bases, J shed 5 bases, and the junction held 3 bases outside the gene matches. Here the CDR3 reads CASSLGASGRDNEQFF. In nucleotides, the CDR3 is TGCGCCAGCAGCTTGGGGGCTAGCGGGAGGGACAATGAGCAGTTCTTC.

The chain couples TRBV7-9 to TRBJ2-7; 12 nucleotides line up with TRBD2. Germline CDR1 is SEHNR and CDR2 is FQNEAQ (reference sequence). The V gene end was trimmed by 3 bases and the J gene end by 6 bases; junction bases not matched to a gene: 15. The CDR3 loop spans 18 amino acids. The CDR3 sequence: CASSFLWTSGIRTGEQYF. CDR3 bases: TGTGCCAGCAGCTTCCTGTGGACTAGCGGGATTAGAACGGGCGAGCAGTACTTC.

This sequence joins TRBV4-2 and TRBJ2-3; TRBD2 matches 13 bases. The CDR3 has 16 amino acids. The V segment lost 5 bases and the J segment 3 bases; nucleotides outside the gene matches: 5. Germline CDR1 reads LGHNA; CDR2 reads YNFKEQ. The CDR3 DNA follows: TGTGCCAGCAGCAAACTAGCGGGAGGGAAGACAGATACGCAGTATTTT. This sequence encodes CASSKLAGGKTDTQYF.